Listed below are T cell receptor beta chains from one sample, sequenced in a study of PD-L1 blockade in urothelial cancer. Method: immunoSEQ multiplex PCR; TCRdb's copy keeps in-frame clones and lacks some. The sample lists around 100,000 clones; 70% to 90% were seen once. This material consisted of PBMCs, taken around atezolizumab (anti-PD-L1) treatment. The receptors derive from a man over 45 with urothelial cancer. Both conserved end residues are part of each CDR3. A D gene is named only where the DNA matches it firmly. Not every row has a clone size; where given, it reads once, few, many or a size class.

v_call: TRBV7-3; clone_size: few; d_call: TRBD1; j_call: TRBJ2-7; cdr3_aa: CASSTRTGDHAYF; cdr3_nt: TGTGCCAGCAGCACAAGGACAGGGGACCACGCGTACTTC
v_call: TRBV6-5; clone_size: .; d_call: TRBD1; j_call: TRBJ1-5; cdr3_aa: CASRSTGGNQPQHF; cdr3_nt: TGTGCCAGCAGATCAACAGGGGGAAATCAGCCCCAGCATTTT
v_call: TRBV4-2; clone_size: .; d_call: .; j_call: TRBJ1-2; cdr3_aa: CASSQDYYGYTF; cdr3_nt: TGTGCCAGCAGCCAGGACTACTATGGCTACACCTTC
v_call: TRBV7-2; clone_size: .; d_call: .; j_call: TRBJ1-3; cdr3_aa: CASSPGGAGLSGNTIYF; cdr3_nt: TGTGCCAGCAGCCCTGGAGGGGCGGGGCTCTCTGGAAACACCATATATTTT
v_call: TRBV11-3; clone_size: .; d_call: TRBD1; j_call: TRBJ2-7; cdr3_aa: CASSRQGSYEQYF; cdr3_nt: TGTGCCAGCAGCCGACAGGGTTCCTACGAGCAGTACTTC
v_call: TRBV7-2; clone_size: .; d_call: TRBD2; j_call: TRBJ2-7; cdr3_aa: CASSLAASGTYEQYF; cdr3_nt: TGTGCCAGCAGCTTAGCGGCTAGCGGGACATACGAGCAGTACTTC
v_call: TRBV7-2; clone_size: .; d_call: .; j_call: TRBJ1-3; cdr3_aa: CASSLDSTGSGNTIYF; cdr3_nt: TGTGCCAGCAGCTTAGATTCCACGGGCTCTGGAAACACCATATATTTT
v_call: TRBV5-8; clone_size: .; d_call: TRBD2; j_call: TRBJ2-3; cdr3_aa: CASSLWGGLAGDEDTQYF; cdr3_nt: TGTGCCAGCAGCCTCTGGGGGGGACTAGCGGGAGATGAGGATACGCAGTATTTT
v_call: TRBV27; clone_size: few; d_call: TRBD1; j_call: TRBJ1-2; cdr3_aa: CASSRGTGGASWGYTF; cdr3_nt: TGTGCCAGCAGCCGAGGGACAGGGGGCGCTTCGTGGGGTTACACCTTC
v_call: TRBV7-9; clone_size: .; d_call: .; j_call: TRBJ1-5; cdr3_aa: CASYRLESAGQPQHF; cdr3_nt: TGTGCCAGCTACCGGCTAGAGAGCGCGGGTCAGCCCCAGCATTTT
v_call: TRBV7-8; clone_size: once; d_call: .; j_call: TRBJ2-5; cdr3_aa: CASSLIGVETETQYF; cdr3_nt: TGTGCCAGCAGCTTAATTGGAGTCGAGACGGAGACCCAGTACTTC
v_call: TRBV7-9; clone_size: .; d_call: .; j_call: TRBJ1-2; cdr3_aa: CASSQGTHYGYTF; cdr3_nt: TGTGCCAGCAGCCAGGGGACACACTATGGCTACACCTTC
v_call: TRBV30; clone_size: once; d_call: TRBD2; j_call: TRBJ2-5; cdr3_aa: CAWSGLSGSTETQYF; cdr3_nt: TGTGCCTGGAGTGGCCTTAGCGGGAGTACGGAGACCCAGTACTTC
v_call: TRBV10-3; clone_size: .; d_call: .; j_call: TRBJ2-1; cdr3_aa: CAISVGGYEQFF; cdr3_nt: TGTGCCATCAGTGTAGGGGGATATGAGCAGTTCTTC
v_call: TRBV6-1; clone_size: .; d_call: TRBD2; j_call: TRBJ2-1; cdr3_aa: CASSERAGVRYNEQFF; cdr3_nt: TGTGCCAGCAGTGAAAGGGCGGGAGTCAGGTACAATGAGCAGTTCTTC
v_call: TRBV7-8; clone_size: .; d_call: TRBD2; j_call: TRBJ2-7; cdr3_aa: CASSLIQTSGSLYEQYF; cdr3_nt: TGTGCCAGCAGCTTAATTCAGACTAGCGGGAGCCTTTACGAGCAGTACTTC
v_call: TRBV5-1; clone_size: .; d_call: TRBD2; j_call: TRBJ2-3; cdr3_aa: CASSLLTSGGTDTQYF; cdr3_nt: TGCGCCAGCAGCTTATTGACTAGCGGGGGCACAGATACGCAGTATTTT
v_call: TRBV5-1; clone_size: .; d_call: TRBD1; j_call: TRBJ1-6; cdr3_aa: CASSPGTGGYVLHF; cdr3_nt: TGCGCCAGCAGCCCAGGGACAGGGGGTTATGTCCTCCACTTT
v_call: TRBV12-1; clone_size: once; d_call: .; j_call: TRBJ2-2; cdr3_aa: CASRHRGTGELFF; cdr3_nt: TGTGCCAGCAGACACAGGGGAACCGGGGAGCTGTTTTTT
v_call: TRBV9; clone_size: .; d_call: .; j_call: TRBJ1-5; cdr3_aa: CASSVLGTGGPQHF; cdr3_nt: TGTGCCAGCAGCGTATTAGGGACGGGAGGGCCCCAGCATTTT
v_call: TRBV12-5; clone_size: .; d_call: TRBD1; j_call: TRBJ2-3; cdr3_aa: CASGTTGSEYTDTQYF; cdr3_nt: TGTGCTAGTGGAACGACAGGGAGCGAATACACAGATACGCAGTATTTT
v_call: TRBV7-9; clone_size: few; d_call: TRBD1; j_call: TRBJ1-1; cdr3_aa: CASSKTGGNTEAFF; cdr3_nt: TGTGCCAGCAGCAAAACAGGGGGGAACACTGAAGCTTTCTTT
v_call: TRBV2; clone_size: few; d_call: .; j_call: TRBJ1-1; cdr3_aa: CASIMEGLANTEAFF; cdr3_nt: TGTGCCAGCATTATGGAGGGGCTAGCGAACACTGAAGCTTTCTTT
v_call: TRBV19; clone_size: .; d_call: .; j_call: TRBJ1-2; cdr3_aa: CASTGASSKREDYGYTF; cdr3_nt: TGTGCCAGTACGGGGGCATCGTCCAAACGGGAGGACTATGGCTACACCTTC
v_call: TRBV29-1; clone_size: .; d_call: TRBD2; j_call: TRBJ2-1; cdr3_aa: CSVDGGRSYNEQFF; cdr3_nt: TGCAGCGTTGATGGCGGGAGGTCCTACAATGAGCAGTTCTTC
v_call: TRBV28; clone_size: once; d_call: .; j_call: TRBJ1-5; cdr3_aa: CASSPPAGANSNQPQHF; cdr3_nt: TGTGCCAGCAGCCCTCCAGCAGGCGCAAATAGCAATCAGCCCCAGCATTTT
v_call: TRBV10-3; clone_size: .; d_call: .; j_call: TRBJ2-3; cdr3_aa: CAISAGADTQYF; cdr3_nt: TGTGCCATCAGTGCGGGAGCGGATACGCAGTATTTT
v_call: TRBV28; clone_size: .; d_call: TRBD2; j_call: TRBJ2-7; cdr3_aa: CASSLGGGRASEQYF; cdr3_nt: TGTGCCAGCAGTTTGGGGGGCGGGAGGGCCTCCGAGCAGTACTTC
v_call: TRBV5-1; clone_size: .; d_call: TRBD2; j_call: TRBJ2-7; cdr3_aa: CASSLRTSGAYEQYF; cdr3_nt: TGCGCCAGCAGCTTACGGACTAGCGGGGCCTACGAGCAGTACTTC
v_call: TRBV7-9; clone_size: .; d_call: TRBD2; j_call: TRBJ2-1; cdr3_aa: CASSPSLGLAGNEQFF; cdr3_nt: TGTGCCAGCAGCCCAAGTTTGGGACTAGCTGGTAATGAGCAGTTCTTC
v_call: TRBV6-1; clone_size: .; d_call: .; j_call: TRBJ1-5; cdr3_aa: CASSITGPQPQHF; cdr3_nt: TGTGCCAGCAGTATTACCGGTCCTCAGCCCCAGCATTTT
v_call: TRBV28; clone_size: .; d_call: TRBD2; j_call: TRBJ2-7; cdr3_aa: CASSGLANEQYF; cdr3_nt: TGTGCCAGCAGCGGACTAGCCAACGAGCAGTACTTC